These 8 T cell receptor beta chains originate from one sample sequenced in a study of T cell repertoires in cytomegalovirus infection. These receptors have no known antigen. TCRdb called the reads again in MiXCR, with one record for every CDR3 protein. The sample lists about 890,000 distinct CDR3 sequences, around 30% occurring once. The sample consisted of cultured CD8+ T cells from PBMCs, taken from culture after CMV antigen stimulation. These receptors came from a human donor in good health (CMV status not recorded). Some clones in this sample may be carry-over from other donors' samples.

The gene calls are TRBV12-3 or TRBV12-4 and TRBJ1-2, with a possible D match to TRBD1 (5 bases). The CDR3 length is 15 residues. The V end lost 6 bases, the J end lost 3 bases, and 17 bases lay between the germline ends. DNA for the CDR3: TGTGCCAGCAGCGTTAGACAGACTTTGGACTATGGCTACACCTTC. As protein: CASSVRQTLDYGYTF.

Remarks on this clonotype: Possible read error: a much larger clone is one base away. The gene calls are TRBV7-6 and TRBJ2-2, with 8 bases that match TRBD1. J gave up 5 bases and V 5 bases, and 7 bases lay outside the gene matches. CDR1 and CDR2 (germline): SGHVS, FNYEAQ. The CDR3 extends over 15 amino acids. The CDR3 sequence is CASSPPTGGTGELFF. The CDR3 DNA follows: TGTGCCAGCAGCCCGCCCACAGGGGGGACCGGGGAGCTGTTTTTT.

The CDR3 reads CASSISGPQPQHF. The CDR3, as DNA: TGTGCCAGTAGTATATCAGGGCCTCAGCCCCAGCATTTT. The chain combines TRBV19 with TRBJ1-5; D possibly corresponds to TRBD1 (5 bases). From germline, CDR1 is LNHDA and CDR2 SQIVND (reference sequence). The CDR3 has 13 residues. The V end lost 2 bases, the J end lost 6 bases, and 8 bases lay between the germline ends.

This clonotype was picked up a small number of times. J is TRBJ2-7 and V is TRBV12-3 or TRBV12-4, with TRBD2 matching over 10 bases. V shed 5 bases, J shed 1 base, and the junction held 23 bases outside the gene matches. CDR3 size: 21 residues. CDR3 coding DNA: TGTGCCAGCAGTCCCAGTCGGGGCTCTAGCGGGGGACCCAAGGGGTCCTACGAGCAGTACTTC. It is translated as CASSPSRGSSGGPKGSYEQYF.

V gene TRBV4-3 combines with J gene TRBJ2-3, with D unclear. This CDR3 contains 15 residues. Germline values: CDR1 LGHNA, CDR2 YSLEER. Between the trimmed V and J ends, which lost 0 bases and 3 bases, there was a span of 10 bases. This CDR3 is CASSQDGQLTDTQYF. CDR3 sequence (DNA): TGCGCCAGCAGCCAAGATGGGCAGTTGACAGATACGCAGTATTTT.

This clonotype has a handful of counts. V gene TRBV6-1 combines with J gene TRBJ1-5; D possibly corresponds to TRBD1 (6 bases). The V gene's germline CDR1 is MNHNS and CDR2 SASEGT. This CDR3 region has 16 residues. Between the trimmed V and J ends, which lost 6 bases and 0 bases, there was a span of 15 bases. The CDR3 coding sequence is TGTGCCAGCAGACAGGGCCACGGAAATAGCAATCAGCCCCAGCATTTT. Translating it yields CASRQGHGNSNQPQHF.

There are a few counts of this clonotype. The chain is built from TRBV25-1 and TRBJ1-2, with D possibly being TRBD1 (6 bases). The CDR3 covers 16 residues. Trimming took 5 bases from V and 2 from J, leaving 18 bases between them. From germline, CDR1 is MGHDK and CDR2 SYGVNS. CDR3 coding DNA: TGTGCCAGCAGTACAAACAGGGATTCCGGGAACTATGGCTACACCTTC. Translated: CASSTNRDSGNYGYTF.

This clonotype was observed a handful of times. This chain uses TRBV6-6 with TRBJ1-1; D is possibly TRBD1 (6 bases). The V end was cut by 5 bases, the J end by 5 bases, with 21 bases between. Germline loops: CDR1 MNHNY, CDR2 SVGAGI (reference sequence). This CDR3 is 16 amino acids long. The DNA of the CDR3 is TGTGCCAGCAGTCCTTATCTTGGGGGCGGAGGTACTGAAGCTTTCTTT. It yields the protein CASSPYLGGGGTEAFF.